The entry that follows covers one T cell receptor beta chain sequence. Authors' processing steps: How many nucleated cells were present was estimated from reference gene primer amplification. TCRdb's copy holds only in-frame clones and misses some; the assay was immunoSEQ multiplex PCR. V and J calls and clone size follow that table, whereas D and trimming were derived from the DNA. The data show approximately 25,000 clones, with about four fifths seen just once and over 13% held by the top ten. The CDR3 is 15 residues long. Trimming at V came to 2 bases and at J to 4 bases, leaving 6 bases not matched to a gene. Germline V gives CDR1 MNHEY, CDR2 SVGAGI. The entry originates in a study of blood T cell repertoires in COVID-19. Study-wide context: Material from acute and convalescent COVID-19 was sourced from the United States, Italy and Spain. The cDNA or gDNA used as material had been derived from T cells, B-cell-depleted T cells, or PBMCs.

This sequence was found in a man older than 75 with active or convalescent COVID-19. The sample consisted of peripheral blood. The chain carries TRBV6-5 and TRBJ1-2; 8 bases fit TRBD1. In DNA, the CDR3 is TGTGCCAGCAGTTACGTGGACAGGGTTGCCTATGGCTACACCTTC. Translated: CASSYVDRVAYGYTF.